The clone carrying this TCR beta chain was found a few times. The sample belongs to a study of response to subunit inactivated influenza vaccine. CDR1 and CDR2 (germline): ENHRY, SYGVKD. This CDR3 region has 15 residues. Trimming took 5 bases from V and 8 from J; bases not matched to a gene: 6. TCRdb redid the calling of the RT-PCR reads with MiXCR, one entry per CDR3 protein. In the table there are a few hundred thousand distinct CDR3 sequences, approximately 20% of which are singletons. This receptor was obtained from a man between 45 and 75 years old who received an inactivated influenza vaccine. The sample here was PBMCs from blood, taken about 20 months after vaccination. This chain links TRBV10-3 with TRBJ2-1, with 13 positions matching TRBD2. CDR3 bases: TGTGCCATCAGTACTGGGACTAGCGGGAACGATGAGCAGTTCTTC. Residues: CAISTGTSGNDEQFF.